This TCR beta chain was captured in a study of TIL therapy for anti-PD-1-resistant metastatic lung cancer. Study summary: Median tumor mutation burden was 1.5 mutations per megabase. Findings and limits, study-wide: This highly selected cohort may not generalize to typical lung cancer patients.

Sequencing used immunoSEQ v3. Sequencing used immunoSEQ multiplex PCR; TCRdb keeps in-frame clones, though not all of them. The sample has some 46,000 clones; 65% to 80% are singletons. Note on this clone: Its antigen is not identified.

The CDR3 is 15 residues long. The ends were cut back, 5 bases at V and 4 bases at J, with 15 bases in the middle. CDR1 and CDR2 from the germline V gene are SEHNR and FQNEAQ (reference sequence). Time point in this sample: pre-treatment sample, taken before nivolumab and TIL therapy. Enrollment ran from October 2017 to early 2020. This material consisted of blood, taken at baseline. The chain employs TRBV7-9 and TRBJ2-1, with D perhaps TRBD1 (6 bases). The receptor was isolated from a man in his sixties or seventies with non-small cell lung cancer. The CDR3 sequence: CASSPMDRPYNEQFF. CDR3 coding DNA: TGTGCCAGCAGCCCCATGGACAGACCGTACAATGAGCAGTTCTTC.